This TCR beta chain was observed in a study of CD8+ T cells in alopecia areata. CD4+ and CD8+ T cells were sorted from PBMCs stained for CD3, CD4 and CD8. The CDR3 runs to 11 residues. V lost 3 bases to trimming and J lost 5 bases, with 7 bases between them. CDR1 is DFQATT, CDR2 SNEGSKA, per germline (reference sequence). RNA was isolated and reverse transcribed to cDNA, the sequencing template. The protocol was immunoSEQ multiplex PCR, while the TCRdb copy is restricted to in-frame clones and leaves out a portion. The sample comprises 140,000 to 150,000 clones, 62% of which are singletons, and roughly a third rests with the top ten. Comment on this clone: The antigen is unknown. Other DNA sequences of this sample code for an identical CDR3.

Points from the study as a whole: Clonality exceeded that of normal scalp in lesional scalp, most notably in alopecia totalis/universalis. Scalp specimens additionally yield sequences from normal skin's resident alphabeta T cells. Whereas mice showed it more clearly, TCR sharing across patients was murkier, possibly because of HLA.

The TCR was taken from a human donor in good health. The V and J genes are TRBV20-1 and TRBJ2-5; D might be TRBD1 (5 bases). Sequencing was carried out using CD8+ T cells sorted from blood. The CDR3 DNA is TGCAGTGCTAGGGGGCTTGAGACCCAGTACTTC. This sequence encodes CSARGLETQYF.